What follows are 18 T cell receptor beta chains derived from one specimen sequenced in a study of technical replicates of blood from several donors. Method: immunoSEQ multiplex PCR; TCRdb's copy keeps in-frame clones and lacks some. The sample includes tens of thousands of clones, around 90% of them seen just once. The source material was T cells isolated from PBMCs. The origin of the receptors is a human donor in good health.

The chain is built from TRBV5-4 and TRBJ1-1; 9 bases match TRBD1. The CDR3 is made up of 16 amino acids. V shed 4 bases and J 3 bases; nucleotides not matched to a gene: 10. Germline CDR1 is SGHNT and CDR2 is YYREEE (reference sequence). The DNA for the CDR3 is TGTGCCAGCAGCCCGAGACAGGGGGGAAGGGACACTGAAGCTTTCTTT. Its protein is CASSPRQGGRDTEAFF.

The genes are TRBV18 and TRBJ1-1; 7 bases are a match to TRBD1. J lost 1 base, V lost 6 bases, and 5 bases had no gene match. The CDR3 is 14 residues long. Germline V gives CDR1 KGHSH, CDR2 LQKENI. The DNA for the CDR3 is TGTGCCAGCTCTAACGACAGGGCGAACACTGAAGCTTTCTTT. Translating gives CASSNDRANTEAFF.

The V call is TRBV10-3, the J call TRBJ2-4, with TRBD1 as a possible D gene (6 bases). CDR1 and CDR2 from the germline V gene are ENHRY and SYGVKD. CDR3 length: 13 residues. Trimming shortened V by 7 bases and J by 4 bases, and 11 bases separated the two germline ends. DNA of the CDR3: TGTGCCATCAAGGGCCAGGGGAAAAACATTCAGTACTTC. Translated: CAIKGQGKNIQYF.

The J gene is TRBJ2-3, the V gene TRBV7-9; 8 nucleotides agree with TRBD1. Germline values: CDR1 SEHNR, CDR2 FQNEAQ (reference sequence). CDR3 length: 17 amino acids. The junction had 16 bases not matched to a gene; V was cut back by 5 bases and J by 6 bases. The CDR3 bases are TGTGCCAGCAGCGACCGCGACAGGGGCCAACTTGGCGATACGCAGTATTTT. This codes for CASSDRDRGQLGDTQYF.

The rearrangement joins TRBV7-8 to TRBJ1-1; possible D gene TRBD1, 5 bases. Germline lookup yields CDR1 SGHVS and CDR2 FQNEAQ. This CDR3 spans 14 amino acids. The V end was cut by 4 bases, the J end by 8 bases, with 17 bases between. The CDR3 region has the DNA TGTGCCAGCAGCTCCCACGAGGTCAGGGCGGAAGCTTTCTTT. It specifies CASSSHEVRAEAFF.

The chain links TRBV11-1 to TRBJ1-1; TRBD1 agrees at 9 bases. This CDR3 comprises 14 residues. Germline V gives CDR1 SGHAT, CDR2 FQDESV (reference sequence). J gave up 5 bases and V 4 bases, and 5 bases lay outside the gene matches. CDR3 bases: TGTGCCAGCAGCTATCGACAGGGGGATACTGAAGCTTTCTTT. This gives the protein CASSYRQGDTEAFF.

The CDR3, as DNA: TGTGCCAGCAGCTTAAGGTTCCGAGGTGTTCAGCATTTT. Protein product: CASSLRFRGVQHF. This chain uses TRBV5-6 with TRBJ1-5, with D uncertain. CDR1 and CDR2 (germline): SGHDT, YYEEEE. Trimming cost V 2 bases and J 13 bases, with 16 bases left between them. CDR3 length equals 13 residues. Full variable domain (outside the CDR3, taken from reference TRBV5-6 and TRBJ1-5): DAGVTQSPTHLIKTRGQQVTLRCSPKSGHDTVSWYQQALGQGPQFIFQYYEEEERQRGNFPDRFSGHQFPNYSSELNVNALLLGDSALYLCASSLRFRGVQHFGDGTRLSIL.

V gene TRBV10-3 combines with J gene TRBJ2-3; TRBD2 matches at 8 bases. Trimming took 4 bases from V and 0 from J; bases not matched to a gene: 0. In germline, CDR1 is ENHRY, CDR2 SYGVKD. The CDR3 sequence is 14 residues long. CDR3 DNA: TGTGCCATCAGTGCTAGCGGGAGCACAGATACGCAGTATTTT. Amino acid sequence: CAISASGSTDTQYF.

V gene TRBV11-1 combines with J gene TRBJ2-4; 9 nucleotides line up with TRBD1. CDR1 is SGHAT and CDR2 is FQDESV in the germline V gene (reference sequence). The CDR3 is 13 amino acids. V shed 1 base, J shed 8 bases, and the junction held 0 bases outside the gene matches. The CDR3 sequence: CASSLDRGHIQYF. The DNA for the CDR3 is TGTGCCAGCAGCTTAGACAGGGGGCACATTCAGTACTTC.

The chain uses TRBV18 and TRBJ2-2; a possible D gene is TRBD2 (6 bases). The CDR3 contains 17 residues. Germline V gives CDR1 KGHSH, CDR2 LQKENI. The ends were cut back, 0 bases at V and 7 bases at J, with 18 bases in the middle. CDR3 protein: CASSPPSTVGRIGELFF. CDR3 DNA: TGTGCCAGCTCACCACCCTCAACAGTAGGGAGGATCGGGGAGCTGTTTTTT. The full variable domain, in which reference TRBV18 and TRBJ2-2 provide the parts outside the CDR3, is NAGVMQNPRHLVRRRGQEARLRCSPMKGHSHVYWYRQLPEEGLKFMVYLQKENIIDESGMPKERFSAEFPKEGPSILRIQQVVRGDSAAYFCASSPPSTVGRIGELFFGEGSRLTVL.

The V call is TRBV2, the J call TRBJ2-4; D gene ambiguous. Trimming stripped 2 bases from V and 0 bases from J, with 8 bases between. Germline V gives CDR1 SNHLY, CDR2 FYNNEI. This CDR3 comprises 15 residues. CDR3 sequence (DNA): TGTGCCAGCAGTGAAAGAGTCCTAGCCAAAAACATTCAGTACTTC. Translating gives CASSERVLAKNIQYF.

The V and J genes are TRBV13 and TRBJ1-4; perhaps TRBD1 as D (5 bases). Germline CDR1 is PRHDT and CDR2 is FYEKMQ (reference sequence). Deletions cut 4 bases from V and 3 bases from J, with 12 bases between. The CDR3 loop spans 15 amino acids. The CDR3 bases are TGTGCCAGCAGCTCCTACAGGAGCCCTAATGAAAAACTGTTTTTT. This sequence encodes CASSSYRSPNEKLFF.

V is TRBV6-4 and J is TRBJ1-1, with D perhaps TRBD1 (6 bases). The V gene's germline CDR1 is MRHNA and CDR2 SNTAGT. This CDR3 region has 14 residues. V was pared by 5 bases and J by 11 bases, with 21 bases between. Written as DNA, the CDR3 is TGTGCCAGCAGTTCGAACAGGGATGGGGTTGGGGCTTTCTTT. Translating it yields CASSSNRDGVGAFF.

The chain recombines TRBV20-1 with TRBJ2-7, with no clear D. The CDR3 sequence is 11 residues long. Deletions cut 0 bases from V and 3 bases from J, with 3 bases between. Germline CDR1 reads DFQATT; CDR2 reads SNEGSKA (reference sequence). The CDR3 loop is CSARDYYEQYF. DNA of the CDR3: TGCAGTGCTAGAGATTACTACGAGCAGTACTTC.

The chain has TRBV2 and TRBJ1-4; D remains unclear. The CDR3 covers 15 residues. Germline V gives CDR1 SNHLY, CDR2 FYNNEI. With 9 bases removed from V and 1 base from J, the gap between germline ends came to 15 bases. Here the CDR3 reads CASNSPYITNEKLFF. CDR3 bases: TGTGCCAGTAACAGCCCCTACATAACTAATGAAAAACTGTTTTTT.

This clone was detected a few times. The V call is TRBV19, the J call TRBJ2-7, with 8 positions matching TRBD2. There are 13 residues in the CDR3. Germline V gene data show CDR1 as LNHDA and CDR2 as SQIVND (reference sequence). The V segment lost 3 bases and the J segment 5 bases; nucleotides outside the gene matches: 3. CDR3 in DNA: TGTGCCAGTAGTATTTCACTAGCGGACGAGCAGTACTTC. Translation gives CASSISLADEQYF.

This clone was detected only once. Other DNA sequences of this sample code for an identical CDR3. The CDR3 DNA is TGTGCCAGTATTAATCCCGGGCGGGTACGAGAAGCTTTCTTT. Translating it yields CASINPGRVREAFF. The chain joins TRBV6-5 to TRBJ1-1, with D hard to call. With 9 bases removed from V and 8 bases from J, the gap between germline ends came to 22 bases. Looked up from germline, CDR1 is MNHEY and CDR2 is SVGAGI. This CDR3 comprises 14 residues.

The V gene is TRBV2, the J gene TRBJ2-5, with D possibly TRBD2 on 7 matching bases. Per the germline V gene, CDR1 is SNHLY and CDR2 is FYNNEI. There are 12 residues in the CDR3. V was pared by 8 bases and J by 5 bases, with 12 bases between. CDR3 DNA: TGTGCCAGCGAGGGAGGGGGGGAGACCCAGTACTTC. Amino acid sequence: CASEGGGETQYF.